Listed below are T cell receptor beta chains from one sample, sequenced in a study of beta chain features in type 1 diabetes. The table came from immunoSEQ multiplex PCR; TCRdb's copy has only in-frame clones and leaves some out. The data show about 230,000 clones, 15% to 20% seen once. Source material: naive CD4+ T cells from blood. These receptors were taken from a man under 40 with type 1 diabetes. Both conserved end residues are part of each CDR3. The order of the fields is CDR3 length, clone size, V gene, J gene, D gene, CDR3 protein, CDR3 DNA. D genes are given only for firm matches. Clone size is not always given. Where it is, it says once, few, many or a class for expanded clones.

cdr3_length: 14; clone_size: .; v_call: TRBV29-1; j_call: TRBJ2-7; d_call: .; cdr3_aa: CSVAGTGKSYEQYF; cdr3_nt: TGCAGCGTTGCTGGCACTGGGAAATCCTACGAGCAGTACTTC
cdr3_length: 15; clone_size: .; v_call: TRBV28; j_call: TRBJ1-2; d_call: .; cdr3_aa: CASSFRDRPGNGYTF; cdr3_nt: TGTGCCAGCAGTTTCCGAGACAGGCCTGGAAATGGCTACACCTTC
cdr3_length: 11; clone_size: .; v_call: TRBV2; j_call: TRBJ1-1; d_call: .; cdr3_aa: CASSQGTEAFF; cdr3_nt: TGTGCCAGCAGCCAGGGGACTGAAGCTTTCTTT
cdr3_length: 15; clone_size: few; v_call: TRBV11-2; j_call: TRBJ2-4; d_call: .; cdr3_aa: CASSLDIWDPNIQYF; cdr3_nt: TGTGCCAGCAGCTTAGATATTTGGGATCCGAACATTCAGTACTTC
cdr3_length: 12; clone_size: .; v_call: TRBV21-1; j_call: TRBJ1-1; d_call: .; cdr3_aa: CASSLTGAPAFF; cdr3_nt: TGTGCCAGCAGCCTTACAGGGGCGCCGGCTTTCTTT
cdr3_length: 14; clone_size: .; v_call: TRBV2; j_call: TRBJ1-1; d_call: .; cdr3_aa: CASRQEVGNTEAFF; cdr3_nt: TGTGCCAGCCGGCAAGAAGTGGGGAACACTGAAGCTTTCTTT
cdr3_length: 17; clone_size: few; v_call: TRBV9; j_call: TRBJ2-1; d_call: TRBD2; cdr3_aa: CASSVAIAGVRSNEQFF; cdr3_nt: TGTGCCAGCAGCGTAGCAATAGCGGGAGTTCGTTCCAATGAGCAGTTCTTC
cdr3_length: 18; clone_size: few; v_call: TRBV7-2; j_call: TRBJ1-5; d_call: TRBD1; cdr3_aa: CASPPAGQRRLGNQPQHF; cdr3_nt: TGTGCCAGCCCCCCAGCGGGACAGCGACGCTTGGGCAATCAGCCCCAGCATTTT
cdr3_length: 12; clone_size: few; v_call: TRBV29-1; j_call: TRBJ2-7; d_call: .; cdr3_aa: CSVGTVSYEQYF; cdr3_nt: TGCAGCGTTGGGACAGTCTCCTACGAGCAGTACTTC
cdr3_length: 14; clone_size: few; v_call: TRBV10-3; j_call: TRBJ2-3; d_call: .; cdr3_aa: CAISEGGPTDTQYF; cdr3_nt: TGTGCCATCAGTGAAGGGGGGCCCACAGATACGCAGTATTTT
cdr3_length: 14; clone_size: .; v_call: TRBV13; j_call: TRBJ2-7; d_call: TRBD1; cdr3_aa: CASSFRQGAYEQYF; cdr3_nt: TGTGCCAGCAGCTTTAGACAGGGAGCGTACGAGCAGTACTTC
cdr3_length: 16; clone_size: .; v_call: TRBV10-3; j_call: TRBJ2-1; d_call: TRBD2; cdr3_aa: CAISARASGNYNEQFF; cdr3_nt: TGTGCCATCAGTGCTAGGGCTAGCGGAAATTACAATGAGCAGTTCTTC
cdr3_length: 16; clone_size: few; v_call: TRBV25-1; j_call: TRBJ2-5; d_call: .; cdr3_aa: CASSEYQAAGPETQYF; cdr3_nt: TGTGCCAGCAGTGAATATCAGGCGGCCGGGCCAGAGACCCAGTACTTC
cdr3_length: 15; clone_size: few; v_call: TRBV15; j_call: TRBJ2-7; d_call: .; cdr3_aa: CATSRSRTGRYEQYF; cdr3_nt: TGTGCCACCAGCAGAAGTCGGACCGGGCGCTACGAGCAGTACTTC
cdr3_length: 13; clone_size: few; v_call: TRBV18; j_call: TRBJ2-3; d_call: .; cdr3_aa: CASSPRDFDTQYF; cdr3_nt: TGTGCCAGCTCACCACGCGACTTTGATACGCAGTATTTT
cdr3_length: 14; clone_size: few; v_call: TRBV5-1; j_call: TRBJ2-7; d_call: TRBD1; cdr3_aa: CASSWGQGAYEQYF; cdr3_nt: TGCGCCAGCAGCTGGGGACAGGGGGCTTACGAGCAGTACTTC
cdr3_length: 13; clone_size: few; v_call: TRBV29-1; j_call: TRBJ1-1; d_call: TRBD1; cdr3_aa: CSVGRQGGTEAFF; cdr3_nt: TGCAGCGTCGGCAGACAGGGGGGAACTGAAGCTTTCTTT
cdr3_length: 12; clone_size: .; v_call: TRBV2; j_call: TRBJ2-7; d_call: TRBD2; cdr3_aa: CASSGEGPEQYF; cdr3_nt: TGTGCCAGCAGCGGGGAGGGGCCCGAGCAGTACTTC
cdr3_length: 12; clone_size: .; v_call: TRBV29-1; j_call: TRBJ2-7; d_call: .; cdr3_aa: CSVEGDRYEQYF; cdr3_nt: TGCAGCGTTGAAGGGGACCGGTACGAGCAGTACTTC
cdr3_length: 11; clone_size: .; v_call: TRBV20-1; j_call: TRBJ2-7; d_call: .; cdr3_aa: CSARLTYEQYF; cdr3_nt: TGCAGTGCTAGACTTACCTACGAGCAGTACTTC
cdr3_length: 17; clone_size: few; v_call: TRBV7-2; j_call: TRBJ2-4; d_call: TRBD2; cdr3_aa: CASSLEASGSWGNIQYF; cdr3_nt: TGTGCCAGCAGCTTAGAAGCGAGCGGGAGCTGGGGAAACATTCAGTACTTC
cdr3_length: 15; clone_size: .; v_call: TRBV9; j_call: TRBJ2-7; d_call: TRBD1; cdr3_aa: CASSDRDRGYDEQYF; cdr3_nt: TGTGCCAGCAGCGACCGGGACAGGGGTTACGACGAGCAGTACTTC
cdr3_length: 15; clone_size: .; v_call: TRBV2; j_call: TRBJ1-1; d_call: .; cdr3_aa: CASSLQGMENTEAFF; cdr3_nt: TGTGCCAGCAGTCTCCAGGGCATGGAAAACACTGAAGCTTTCTTT
cdr3_length: 13; clone_size: few; v_call: TRBV4-1; j_call: TRBJ1-2; d_call: TRBD1; cdr3_aa: CASSLGQGKGYTF; cdr3_nt: TGCGCCAGCAGCCTGGGACAGGGAAAGGGCTACACCTTC
cdr3_length: 12; clone_size: .; v_call: TRBV28; j_call: TRBJ2-3; d_call: .; cdr3_aa: CASSLITDTQYF; cdr3_nt: TGTGCCAGCAGTTTAATCACAGATACGCAGTATTTT
cdr3_length: 12; clone_size: .; v_call: TRBV27; j_call: TRBJ2-1; d_call: .; cdr3_aa: CATLGRLGEQFF; cdr3_nt: TGTGCCACCTTAGGCCGCCTCGGAGAGCAGTTCTTC
cdr3_length: 13; clone_size: .; v_call: TRBV29-1; j_call: TRBJ2-6; d_call: .; cdr3_aa: CSVGSSGANVLTF; cdr3_nt: TGCAGCGTGGGAAGCTCTGGGGCCAACGTCCTGACTTTC
cdr3_length: 17; clone_size: .; v_call: TRBV4-2; j_call: TRBJ2-1; d_call: TRBD2; cdr3_aa: CASSQLRSASGFDEQFF; cdr3_nt: TGTGCCAGCAGCCAACTAAGGTCGGCTAGCGGGTTTGATGAGCAGTTCTTC
cdr3_length: 14; clone_size: few; v_call: TRBV4-1; j_call: TRBJ2-7; d_call: TRBD1; cdr3_aa: CASSQAGQGYEQYF; cdr3_nt: TGCGCCAGCAGCCAGGCGGGACAGGGGTACGAGCAGTACTTC
cdr3_length: 13; clone_size: few; v_call: TRBV5-1; j_call: TRBJ2-5; d_call: .; cdr3_aa: CASSLYEEETQYF; cdr3_nt: TGCGCCAGCAGCTTGTATGAGGAAGAGACCCAGTACTTC
cdr3_length: 15; clone_size: .; v_call: TRBV14; j_call: TRBJ2-3; d_call: .; cdr3_aa: CASSRDGGLTDTQYF; cdr3_nt: TGTGCCAGCAGCCGAGACGGGGGTCTCACAGATACGCAGTATTTT
cdr3_length: 13; clone_size: .; v_call: TRBV28; j_call: TRBJ2-7; d_call: .; cdr3_aa: CASSSATAYEQYF; cdr3_nt: TGTGCCAGCAGTTCCGCCACGGCCTACGAGCAGTACTTC
cdr3_length: 15; clone_size: .; v_call: TRBV30; j_call: TRBJ2-2; d_call: .; cdr3_aa: CAWSGITVNTGELFF; cdr3_nt: TGTGCCTGGAGTGGTATAACAGTTAACACCGGGGAGCTGTTTTTT
cdr3_length: 12; clone_size: .; v_call: TRBV10-3; j_call: TRBJ2-7; d_call: .; cdr3_aa: CASRHQSFEQYF; cdr3_nt: TGTGCCAGCCGGCATCAGAGTTTCGAGCAGTACTTC
cdr3_length: 12; clone_size: few; v_call: TRBV30; j_call: TRBJ2-3; d_call: .; cdr3_aa: CAWQGSTDTQYF; cdr3_nt: TGTGCCTGGCAGGGTAGCACAGATACGCAGTATTTT
cdr3_length: 14; clone_size: few; v_call: TRBV27; j_call: TRBJ2-7; d_call: .; cdr3_aa: CASSRTFQAYEQYF; cdr3_nt: TGTGCCAGCAGTAGGACCTTCCAAGCGTACGAGCAGTACTTC
cdr3_length: 11; clone_size: few; v_call: TRBV11-2; j_call: TRBJ2-3; d_call: .; cdr3_aa: CASSPGGTQYF; cdr3_nt: TGTGCCAGCAGCCCGGGCGGTACGCAGTATTTT
cdr3_length: 13; clone_size: few; v_call: TRBV29-1; j_call: TRBJ2-5; d_call: TRBD1; cdr3_aa: CSVEWDSQETQYF; cdr3_nt: TGCAGCGTTGAATGGGACAGCCAAGAGACCCAGTACTTC
cdr3_length: 15; clone_size: few; v_call: TRBV9; j_call: TRBJ2-7; d_call: TRBD2; cdr3_aa: CASSRTSGDKYEQYF; cdr3_nt: TGTGCCAGCAGTAGGACTAGCGGGGATAAATACGAGCAGTACTTC
cdr3_length: 11; clone_size: few; v_call: TRBV20-1; j_call: TRBJ1-2; d_call: .; cdr3_aa: CSARPNYGYTF; cdr3_nt: TGCAGTGCTAGGCCCAACTATGGCTACACCTTC
cdr3_length: 14; clone_size: few; v_call: TRBV9; j_call: TRBJ2-7; d_call: .; cdr3_aa: CASSAVVQGYEQYF; cdr3_nt: TGTGCCAGCAGCGCCGTAGTCCAGGGCTACGAGCAGTACTTC
cdr3_length: 13; clone_size: .; v_call: TRBV30; j_call: TRBJ2-1; d_call: .; cdr3_aa: CAWSQGGYNEQFF; cdr3_nt: TGTGCCTGGTCACAGGGGGGGTACAATGAGCAGTTCTTC
cdr3_length: 16; clone_size: few; v_call: TRBV28; j_call: TRBJ2-1; d_call: TRBD2; cdr3_aa: CASSSSTSGSSNEQFF; cdr3_nt: TGTGCCAGCAGTTCCTCCACTAGCGGGAGTTCAAATGAGCAGTTCTTC
cdr3_length: 13; clone_size: .; v_call: TRBV15; j_call: TRBJ1-1; d_call: .; cdr3_aa: CATSTQTGLEAFF; cdr3_nt: TGTGCCACCAGCACCCAGACAGGACTTGAAGCTTTCTTT
cdr3_length: 15; clone_size: .; v_call: TRBV9; j_call: TRBJ2-1; d_call: .; cdr3_aa: CASSSERGSYNEQFF; cdr3_nt: TGTGCCAGCAGCTCAGAAAGGGGCTCCTACAATGAGCAGTTCTTC
cdr3_length: 13; clone_size: few; v_call: TRBV29-1; j_call: TRBJ2-5; d_call: .; cdr3_aa: CSGVRTDQETQYF; cdr3_nt: TGCAGCGGTGTTCGGACGGACCAAGAGACCCAGTACTTC
cdr3_length: 13; clone_size: once; v_call: TRBV5-1; j_call: TRBJ2-1; d_call: .; cdr3_aa: CASSLDRDGEQFF; cdr3_nt: TGCGCCAGCAGCTTGGATCGGGACGGAGAGCAGTTCTTC
cdr3_length: 13; clone_size: .; v_call: TRBV7-9; j_call: TRBJ2-7; d_call: .; cdr3_aa: CASSLQVSYEQYF; cdr3_nt: TGTGCCAGCAGCTTGCAGGTTAGCTACGAGCAGTACTTC
cdr3_length: 14; clone_size: .; v_call: TRBV11-2; j_call: TRBJ2-3; d_call: .; cdr3_aa: CASSLGPVRDTQYF; cdr3_nt: TGTGCCAGCAGCTTAGGACCAGTCAGGGATACGCAGTATTTT
cdr3_length: 14; clone_size: .; v_call: TRBV29-1; j_call: TRBJ2-3; d_call: .; cdr3_aa: CSVEGVTGTDTQYF; cdr3_nt: TGCAGCGTTGAAGGTGTTACAGGAACAGATACGCAGTATTTT
cdr3_length: 15; clone_size: .; v_call: TRBV5-4; j_call: TRBJ2-1; d_call: .; cdr3_aa: CASSSPSGGHNEQFF; cdr3_nt: TGTGCCAGCAGTTCGCCCAGCGGCGGACACAATGAGCAGTTCTTC
cdr3_length: 16; clone_size: few; v_call: TRBV9; j_call: TRBJ2-3; d_call: TRBD2; cdr3_aa: CASSVRTSGGTDTQYF; cdr3_nt: TGTGCCAGCAGCGTACGGACTAGCGGCGGCACAGATACGCAGTATTTT
cdr3_length: 14; clone_size: few; v_call: TRBV30; j_call: TRBJ1-5; d_call: TRBD1; cdr3_aa: CAWSPGQLNQPQHF; cdr3_nt: TGTGCCTGGAGTCCGGGACAGTTAAATCAGCCCCAGCATTTT
cdr3_length: 16; clone_size: .; v_call: TRBV27; j_call: TRBJ1-2; d_call: .; cdr3_aa: CASSLEWTANNYGYTF; cdr3_nt: TGTGCCAGCAGTTTAGAGTGGACAGCGAATAACTATGGCTACACCTTC
cdr3_length: 17; clone_size: few; v_call: TRBV4-1; j_call: TRBJ2-1; d_call: .; cdr3_aa: CASSQGQARSSYNEQFF; cdr3_nt: TGCGCCAGCAGCCAGGGTCAGGCCCGTAGCTCCTACAATGAGCAGTTCTTC
cdr3_length: 15; clone_size: .; v_call: TRBV7-2; j_call: TRBJ1-4; d_call: .; cdr3_aa: CASRAAGATNEKLFF; cdr3_nt: TGTGCCAGCAGAGCCGCAGGGGCAACTAATGAAAAACTGTTTTTT
cdr3_length: 13; clone_size: few; v_call: TRBV29-1; j_call: TRBJ2-3; d_call: .; cdr3_aa: CSVRGGTTDTQYF; cdr3_nt: TGCAGCGTTCGAGGCGGGACCACAGATACGCAGTATTTT
cdr3_length: 12; clone_size: .; v_call: TRBV9; j_call: TRBJ2-7; d_call: .; cdr3_aa: CASSTTGTEQYF; cdr3_nt: TGTGCCAGCAGCACTACAGGGACCGAGCAGTACTTC